One sample yielded the 15 T cell receptor beta chains listed below, sequenced in a study of blood T cell repertoires in COVID-19 (dated by TCRdb to 2018 to 2021). Libraries were made using the immunoSEQ multiplex PCR assay. TCRdb took over this immuneACCESS table, retaining in-frame rearrangements with V and J assigned. Such tables are incomplete; in checked studies, under half of the missing clones stem from an unresolved V gene, and the remainder is unexplained. The sample yields some 300,000 clones; around 87% were counted once. The ten largest clones capture under 1.1% of the sample. Sequencing was performed on peripheral blood. The receptors stem from a woman in her 40s with COVID-19, enrolled during active disease.

V usage is TRBV9 and J usage is TRBJ1-2; D possibly corresponds to TRBD1 (5 bases). The CDR3 length is 15 residues. Germline V lookup: CDR1 SGDLS, CDR2 YYNGEE. V was clipped by 2 bases and J by 4 bases, with 15 bases between them. The DNA for the CDR3 is TGTGCCAGCAGCGTTGGGGCACTGTATAGCTATGGCTACACCTTC. This sequence encodes CASSVGALYSYGYTF.

J is TRBJ2-3 and V is TRBV24-1; 9 bases align to TRBD1. CDR3 length: 16 amino acids. Per the germline V gene, CDR1 is KGHDR and CDR2 is SFDVKD. V was clipped by 5 bases and J by 5 bases; unmatched bases: 10. CDR3 loop: CATSAASGTGKDTQYF. CDR3 nucleotides: TGTGCCACCAGTGCCGCGTCCGGGACAGGGAAAGATACGCAGTATTTT.

The chain is built from TRBV18 and TRBJ2-1, with D possibly matching TRBD2 (6 bases). Per the germline V gene, CDR1 is KGHSH and CDR2 is LQKENI. The CDR3 consists of 18 residues. V lost 1 base and J lost 1, with 17 bases in between. The CDR3 DNA reads as TGTGCCAGCTCACCACAGGCGGGATTTTCCCAATCCTACAATGAGCAGTTCTTC. Protein: CASSPQAGFSQSYNEQFF.

The chain joins TRBV7-9 to TRBJ2-1; 13 bases line up with TRBD2. CDR3 size: 16 residues. V trimming: 4 bases; J trimming: 4 bases; junction bases outside the gene matches: 4. Germline V gene sequence: CDR1 SEHNR, CDR2 FQNEAQ (reference sequence). CDR3 in amino acids: CASSSGLAGVYNEQFF. In nucleotides, the CDR3 is TGTGCCAGCAGCTCAGGACTAGCGGGGGTTTACAATGAGCAGTTCTTC.

The V and J genes are TRBV5-6 and TRBJ2-2; D might be TRBD2 (5 bases). V shed 5 bases and J shed 1 base, with 9 bases lying between them. The CDR3 spans 14 residues. Germline V gene lookup returns CDR1 SGHDT and CDR2 YYEEEE. The CDR3 region has the DNA TGTGCCAGCAGAGCGGACGGGAACACCGGGGAGCTGTTTTTT. Residues: CASRADGNTGELFF. Full variable domain (rest looked up from reference TRBV5-6 and TRBJ2-2): DAGVTQSPTHLIKTRGQQVTLRCSPKSGHDTVSWYQQALGQGPQFIFQYYEEEERQRGNFPDRFSGHQFPNYSSELNVNALLLGDSALYLCASRADGNTGELFFGEGSRLTVL.

This clone was seen a handful of times. The V gene is TRBV5-1, the J gene TRBJ1-1; 7 nucleotides align to TRBD1. This CDR3 is 15 amino acids long. The germline gives CDR1 SGHRS, CDR2 YFSETQ. J gave up 3 bases and V 2 bases, and 7 bases lay outside the gene matches. Here the CDR3 reads CASSLTGARDTEAFF. The CDR3 nucleotides are TGCGCCAGCAGCTTAACAGGGGCGCGGGACACTGAAGCTTTCTTT.

The chain is built from TRBV9 and TRBJ2-5; 8 nucleotides agree with TRBD2. Germline loops: CDR1 SGDLS, CDR2 YYNGEE. J was trimmed by 4 bases and V by 0 bases; bases with no gene match: 5. This CDR3 contains 15 residues. The CDR3 region has the DNA TGTGCCAGCAGCGTAGACGGGAGGGCCGTAGAGACCCAGTACTTC. It codes for CASSVDGRAVETQYF.

The chain is built from TRBV2 and TRBJ2-7; D remains unclear. V lost 6 bases and J 6 bases, leaving 12 bases between the germline ends. Germline CDR1 SNHLY, CDR2 FYNNEI. This CDR3 is 12 amino acids long. Here the CDR3 DNA reads TGTGCCAGCAGGGCAGGATCGGCCGAGCAGTACTTC. Translated: CASRAGSAEQYF.

The V and J genes are TRBV6-6 and TRBJ1-1; D gene ambiguous. Germline assignment: CDR1 MNHNY and CDR2 SVGAGI (reference sequence). V lost 2 bases and J 3 bases, leaving 10 bases between the germline ends. The CDR3 has 14 residues. CDR3 sequence reads: CASSYQTGYTEAFF. The CDR3 DNA sequence: TGTGCCAGCAGTTACCAGACGGGTTACACTGAAGCTTTCTTT.

V and J are TRBV21-1 and TRBJ2-5; whether TRBD1, the table's D call, matches the DNA was not checked. TRBV21-1 is recorded as a pseudogene. The CDR3 runs to 15 residues. CDR3 bases: TGTGCCAGCAGCCCCCAAGCAACAGATCAAGAGACCCAGTACTTC. Its translation: CASSPQATDQETQYF.

The chain links TRBV7-3 to TRBJ2-7; 11 bases align to TRBD2. The ends lost 6 bases at V and 0 bases at J; junction bases unmatched: 4. The CDR3 spans 15 residues. CDR1 and CDR2 from the germline V gene are SGHTA and FQGTGA. Here the CDR3 DNA reads TGTGCCAGCAGTAGGGGACTAGCGGACTCCTACGAGCAGTACTTC. It yields the protein CASSRGLADSYEQYF.

The chain recombines TRBV29-1 with TRBJ2-1; the D is unclear. Trimming removed 3 bases at V and 0 bases at J, with 12 bases between. This CDR3 comprises 15 residues. Germline CDR1 SQVTM, CDR2 ANQGSEA. In DNA form, the CDR3 reads TGCAGCGTTGAGGAGTGGAAAAGCTCCTACAATGAGCAGTTCTTC. It encodes CSVEEWKSSYNEQFF.

The gene calls are TRBV18 and TRBJ1-4; TRBD1 might be the D (5 bases). The V gene lost 4 bases and the J gene lost 4 bases, with 16 bases spanning the gap. This CDR3 comprises 16 residues. The germline CDR1 and CDR2 sequences are KGHSH and LQKENI. In nucleotides, the CDR3 is TGTGCCAGCTCACAATCAGGGATCTCTGGTAATGAAAAACTGTTTTTT. Translated: CASSQSGISGNEKLFF.

The chain has TRBV5-1 and TRBJ2-5; 7 bases line up with TRBD1. The CDR3 loop spans 14 amino acids. Trimming at V came to 6 bases and at J to 4 bases, leaving 9 bases not matched to a gene. CDR1 and CDR2 (germline): SGHRS, YFSETQ. The CDR3 reads CASTDAGGGETQYF. Written as DNA, the CDR3 is TGCGCCAGCACCGACGCAGGGGGTGGAGAGACCCAGTACTTC.

The rearrangement links TRBV27 to TRBJ2-2; D perhaps matches TRBD2 (5 bases). CDR1 and CDR2 from the germline V gene are MNHEY and SMNVEV (reference sequence). The germline V and J ends were trimmed by 6 bases and 0 bases, with 11 bases remaining between them. The CDR3 is 15 amino acids. The CDR3 protein is CASSPDGANTGELFF. CDR3 sequence (DNA): TGTGCCAGCAGCCCGGACGGGGCGAACACCGGGGAGCTGTTTTTT.